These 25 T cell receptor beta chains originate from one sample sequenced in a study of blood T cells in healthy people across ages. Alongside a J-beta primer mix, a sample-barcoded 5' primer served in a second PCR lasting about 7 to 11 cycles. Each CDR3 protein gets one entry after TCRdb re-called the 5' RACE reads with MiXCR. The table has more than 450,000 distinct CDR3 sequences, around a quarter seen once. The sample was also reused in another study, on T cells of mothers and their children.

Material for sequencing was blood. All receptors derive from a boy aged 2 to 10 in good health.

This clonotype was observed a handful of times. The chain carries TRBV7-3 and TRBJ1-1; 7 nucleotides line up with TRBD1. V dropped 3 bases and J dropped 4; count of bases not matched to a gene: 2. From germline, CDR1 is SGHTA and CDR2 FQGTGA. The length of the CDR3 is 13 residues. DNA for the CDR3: TGTGCCAGCAGCTTCTACAGGGGCACTGAAGCTTTCTTT. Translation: CASSFYRGTEAFF.

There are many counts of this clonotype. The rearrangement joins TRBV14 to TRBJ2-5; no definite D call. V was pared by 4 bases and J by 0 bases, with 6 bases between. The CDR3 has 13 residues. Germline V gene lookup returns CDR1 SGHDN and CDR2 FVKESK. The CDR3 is CASSRENQETQYF. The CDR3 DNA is TGTGCCAGCAGCCGAGAGAACCAAGAGACCCAGTACTTC.

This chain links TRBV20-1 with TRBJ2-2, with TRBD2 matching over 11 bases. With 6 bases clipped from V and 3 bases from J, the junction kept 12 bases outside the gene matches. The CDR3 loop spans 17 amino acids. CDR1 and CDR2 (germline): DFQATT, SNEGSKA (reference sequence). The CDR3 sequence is CSARDSGRAPDTGELFF. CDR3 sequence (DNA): TGCAGTGCACGGGATAGCGGGAGGGCCCCGGACACCGGGGAGCTGTTTTTT.

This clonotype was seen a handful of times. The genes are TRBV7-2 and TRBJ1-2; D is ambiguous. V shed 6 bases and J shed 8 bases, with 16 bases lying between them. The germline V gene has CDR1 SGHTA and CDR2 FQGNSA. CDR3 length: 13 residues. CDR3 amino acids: CASSSTADGGYTF. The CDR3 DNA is TGTGCCAGCAGTTCAACAGCCGATGGGGGCTACACCTTC.

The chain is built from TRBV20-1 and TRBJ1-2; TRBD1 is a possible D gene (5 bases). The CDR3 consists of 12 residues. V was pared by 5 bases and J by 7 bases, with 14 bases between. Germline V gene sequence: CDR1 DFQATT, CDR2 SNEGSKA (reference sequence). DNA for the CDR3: TGCAGTGCTTCCGACCGGGACGTTGGCTACACCTTC. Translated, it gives CSASDRDVGYTF.

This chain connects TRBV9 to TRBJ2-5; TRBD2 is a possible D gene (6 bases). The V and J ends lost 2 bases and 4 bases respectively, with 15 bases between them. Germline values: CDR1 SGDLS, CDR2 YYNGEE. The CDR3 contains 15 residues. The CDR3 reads CASSVSGTRGETQYF. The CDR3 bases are TGTGCCAGCAGCGTCTCAGGGACGCGGGGAGAGACCCAGTACTTC.

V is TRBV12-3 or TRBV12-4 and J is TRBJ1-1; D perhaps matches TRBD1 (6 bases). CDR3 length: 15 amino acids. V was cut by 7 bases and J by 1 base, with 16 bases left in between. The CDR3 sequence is CASTPGALRNTEAFF. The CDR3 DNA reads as TGTGCCAGCACCCCGGGGGCCTTACGGAACACTGAAGCTTTCTTT.

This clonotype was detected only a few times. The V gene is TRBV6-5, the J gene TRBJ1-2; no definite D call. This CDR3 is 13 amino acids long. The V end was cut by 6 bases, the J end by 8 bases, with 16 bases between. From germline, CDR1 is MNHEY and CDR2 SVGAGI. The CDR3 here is CASRRDPSGGYTF. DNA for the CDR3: TGTGCCAGCAGGCGAGACCCCTCGGGAGGCTACACCTTC.

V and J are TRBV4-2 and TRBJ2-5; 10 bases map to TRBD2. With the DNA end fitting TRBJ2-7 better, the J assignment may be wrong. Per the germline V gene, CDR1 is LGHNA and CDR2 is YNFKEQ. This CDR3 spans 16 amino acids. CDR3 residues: CASSQELAGGFYEQYF. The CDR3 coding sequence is TGTGCCAGCAGCCAAGAATTAGCGGGGGGCTTCTACGAGCAGTACTTC.

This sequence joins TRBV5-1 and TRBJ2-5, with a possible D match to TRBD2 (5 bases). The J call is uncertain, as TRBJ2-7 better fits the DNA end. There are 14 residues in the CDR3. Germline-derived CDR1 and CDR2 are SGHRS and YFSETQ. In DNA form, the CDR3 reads TGCGCCAGCAGCTTAGAGGGTACCCCCTACGAGCAGTACTTC. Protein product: CASSLEGTPYEQYF.

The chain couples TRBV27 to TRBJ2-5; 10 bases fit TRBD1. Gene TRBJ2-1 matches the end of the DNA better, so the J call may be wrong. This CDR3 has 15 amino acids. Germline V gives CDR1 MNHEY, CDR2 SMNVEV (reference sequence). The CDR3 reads CASSSDRGPVNEQFF. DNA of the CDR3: TGTGCCAGCAGTTCCGACAGGGGGCCGGTCAATGAGCAGTTCTTC.

CDR3 sequence: CSAGTSGTQTQYF. CDR3 bases: TGCAGCGCAGGGACTAGCGGGACCCAGACCCAGTACTTC. This sequence joins TRBV29-1 and TRBJ2-5, with TRBD2 matching 13 bases. The germline V gene has CDR1 SQVTM and CDR2 ANQGSEA. The CDR3 consists of 13 residues. V was clipped by 7 bases and J by 6 bases; unmatched bases: 5.

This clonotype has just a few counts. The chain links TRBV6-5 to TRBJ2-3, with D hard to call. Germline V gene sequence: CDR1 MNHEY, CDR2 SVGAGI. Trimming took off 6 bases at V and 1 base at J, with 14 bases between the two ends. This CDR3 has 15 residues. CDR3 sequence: CASRPRGGRTDTQYF. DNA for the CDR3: TGTGCCAGCAGGCCCCGAGGTGGCCGCACAGATACGCAGTATTTT.

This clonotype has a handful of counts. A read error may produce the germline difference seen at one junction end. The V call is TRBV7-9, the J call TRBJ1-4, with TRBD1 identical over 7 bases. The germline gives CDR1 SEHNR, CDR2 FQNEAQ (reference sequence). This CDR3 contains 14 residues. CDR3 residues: CASSLTGSNEELFF. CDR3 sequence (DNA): TGTGCCAGCAGCTTGACAGGGTCTAATGAAGAACTGTTTTTT.

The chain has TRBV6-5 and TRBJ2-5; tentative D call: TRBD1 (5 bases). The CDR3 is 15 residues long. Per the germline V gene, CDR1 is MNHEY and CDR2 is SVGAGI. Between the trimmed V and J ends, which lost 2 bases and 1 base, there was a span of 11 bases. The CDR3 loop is CASSYQGIPQETQYF. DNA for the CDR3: TGTGCCAGCAGTTACCAGGGAATTCCCCAAGAGACCCAGTACTTC.

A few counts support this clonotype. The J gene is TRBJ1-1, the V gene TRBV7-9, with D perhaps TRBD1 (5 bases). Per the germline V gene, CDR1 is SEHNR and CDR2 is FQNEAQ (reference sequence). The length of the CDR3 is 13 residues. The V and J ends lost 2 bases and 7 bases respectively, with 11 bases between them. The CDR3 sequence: CASSLLGTVEAFF. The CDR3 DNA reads TGTGCCAGCAGCTTACTGGGGACGGTTGAAGCTTTCTTT. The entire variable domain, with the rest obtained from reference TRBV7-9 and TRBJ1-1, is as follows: DTGVSQNPRHKITKRGQNVTFRCDPISEHNRLYWYRQTLGQGPEFLTYFQNEAQLEKSRLLSDRFSAERPKGSFSTLEIQRTEQGDSAMYLCASSLLGTVEAFFGQGTRLTVV.

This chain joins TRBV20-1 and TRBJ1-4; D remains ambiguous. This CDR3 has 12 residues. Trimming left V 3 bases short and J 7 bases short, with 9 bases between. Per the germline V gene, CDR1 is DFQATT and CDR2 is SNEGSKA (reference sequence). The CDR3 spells CSARGSGEKLFF. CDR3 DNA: TGCAGTGCTAGGGGGTCGGGTGAAAAACTGTTTTTT.

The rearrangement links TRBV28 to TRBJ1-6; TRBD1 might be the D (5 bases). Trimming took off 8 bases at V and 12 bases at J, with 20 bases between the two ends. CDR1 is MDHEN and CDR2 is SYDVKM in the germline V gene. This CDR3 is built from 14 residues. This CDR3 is CASQGPGLSEPLHF. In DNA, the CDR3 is TGTGCCAGCCAGGGCCCCGGCCTTTCTGAACCCCTCCACTTT.

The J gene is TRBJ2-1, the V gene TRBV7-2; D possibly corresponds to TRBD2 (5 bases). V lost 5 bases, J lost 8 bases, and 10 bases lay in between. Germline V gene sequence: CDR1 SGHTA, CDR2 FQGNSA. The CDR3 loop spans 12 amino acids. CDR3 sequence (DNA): TGTGCCAGCAGCCCTAGCCGTTATGAGCAGTTCTTC. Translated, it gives CASSPSRYEQFF. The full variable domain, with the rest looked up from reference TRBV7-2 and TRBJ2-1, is GAGVSQSPSNKVTEKGKDVELRCDPISGHTALYWYRQSLGQGLEFLIYFQGNSAPDKSGLPSDRFSAERTGGSVSTLTIQRTQQEDSAVYLCASSPSRYEQFFGPGTRLTVL.

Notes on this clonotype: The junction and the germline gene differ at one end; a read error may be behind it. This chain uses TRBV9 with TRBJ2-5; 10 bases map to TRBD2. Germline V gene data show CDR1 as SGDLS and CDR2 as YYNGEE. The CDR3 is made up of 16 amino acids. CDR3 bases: TGTGCCAGCAGCGTAGTTGCTAGCGGGAGCCAAGAGGCCCAGTACTTC. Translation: CASSVVASGSQEAQYF.

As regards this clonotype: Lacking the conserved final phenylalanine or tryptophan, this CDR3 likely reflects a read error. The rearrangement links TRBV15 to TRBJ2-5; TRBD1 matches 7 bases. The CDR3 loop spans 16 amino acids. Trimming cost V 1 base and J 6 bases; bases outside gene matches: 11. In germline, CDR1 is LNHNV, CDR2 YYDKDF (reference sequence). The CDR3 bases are TGTGCCACCAGCAGAGGGGGGACAGCCGAATCCCAGACCCAGTACCTC. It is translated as CATSRGGTAESQTQYL.

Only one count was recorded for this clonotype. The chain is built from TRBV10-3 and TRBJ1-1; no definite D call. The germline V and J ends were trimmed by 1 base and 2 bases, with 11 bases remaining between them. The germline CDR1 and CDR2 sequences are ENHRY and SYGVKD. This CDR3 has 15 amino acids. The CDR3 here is CAISEYQVINTEAFF. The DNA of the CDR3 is TGTGCCATCAGTGAGTATCAGGTTATAAACACTGAAGCTTTCTTT.

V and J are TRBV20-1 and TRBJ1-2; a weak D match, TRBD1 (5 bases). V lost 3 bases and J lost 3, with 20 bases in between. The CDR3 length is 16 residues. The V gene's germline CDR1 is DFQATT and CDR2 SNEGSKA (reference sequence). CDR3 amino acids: CSASDRGRGADYGYTF. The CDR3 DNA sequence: TGCAGTGCTAGTGACCGGGGAAGGGGCGCGGACTATGGCTACACCTTC.

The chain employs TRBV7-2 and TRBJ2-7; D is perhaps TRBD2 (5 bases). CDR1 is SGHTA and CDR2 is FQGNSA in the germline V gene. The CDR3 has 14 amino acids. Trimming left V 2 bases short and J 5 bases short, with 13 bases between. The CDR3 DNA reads TGTGCCAGCAGCTTACTGGGAGCCTACCACGAGCAGTACTTC. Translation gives CASSLLGAYHEQYF.

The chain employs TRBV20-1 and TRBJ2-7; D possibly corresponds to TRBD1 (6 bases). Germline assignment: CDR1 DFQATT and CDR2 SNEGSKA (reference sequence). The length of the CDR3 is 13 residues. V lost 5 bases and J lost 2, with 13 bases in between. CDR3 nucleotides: TGCAGTGCTTCCCTACAGGGAGCCTACGAGCAGTACTTC. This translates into CSASLQGAYEQYF.